Shown below are 29 T cell receptor beta chains from a single sample sequenced in a study of response to subunit inactivated influenza vaccine. One entry per CDR3 protein, called by TCRdb with MiXCR from the RT-PCR reads. Of roughly 500,000 distinct CDR3 sequences in the sample, roughly 23% were seen once. These sequences were also reported in another study, on T cells expressing NK-cell markers. That study adds: TCR beta cDNA was generated via 5'RACE template switching incorporating UMIs.

The sample here was CD4+ T cells sorted from PBMCs, taken roughly 13 days after vaccination. Source of these receptors: a man between 45 and 60 years old who received an inactivated influenza vaccine.

V usage is TRBV29-1 and J usage is TRBJ2-3, with D maybe TRBD2 (5 bases). The V gene lost 3 bases and the J gene lost 2 bases, with 12 bases spanning the gap. CDR3 size: 14 residues. Germline V CDR1 and CDR2: SQVTM, ANQGSEA. CDR3 loop: CSVDAGIYTDTQYF. The CDR3, as DNA: TGCAGCGTTGATGCGGGTATCTACACAGATACGCAGTATTTT.

V and J are TRBV20-1 and TRBJ1-5, with no clear D. Germline CDR1 DFQATT, CDR2 SNEGSKA (reference sequence). CDR3 length: 13 residues. V lost 3 bases, J lost 6 bases, and 12 bases lay in between. The CDR3 DNA follows: TGCAGTGCTAGCTTGGACTTCAGTCAGCCCCAGCATTTT. Amino acid sequence: CSASLDFSQPQHF.

The chain uses TRBV20-1 and TRBJ2-1, with 8 nucleotides matching TRBD2. Unmatched junction bases numbered 12, after V lost 5 bases and J lost 6 bases. Germline loops: CDR1 DFQATT, CDR2 SNEGSKA (reference sequence). The CDR3 has 15 amino acids. The CDR3 DNA reads TGCAGTGCTTTACCGAGCGGGAGTCGGCGCAATGAGCAGTTCTTC. It specifies CSALPSGSRRNEQFF.

Only a few counts were recorded for this clonotype. V is TRBV29-1 and J is TRBJ1-2, with D unclear. The CDR3 spans 15 residues. V dropped 4 bases and J dropped 8 bases, with 23 bases sitting between them. Germline-derived CDR1 and CDR2 are SQVTM and ANQGSEA. Here the CDR3 DNA reads TGCAGCGTTGTCGCAGACTTGGGCTCCGGTTCGGGCTACACCTTC. It codes for CSVVADLGSGSGYTF.

CDR3 protein: CASSPVLGTGGYEQYF. DNA of the CDR3: TGTGCCAGCAGCCCAGTCTTAGGGACAGGGGGCTACGAGCAGTACTTC. J is TRBJ2-7 and V is TRBV11-2, with TRBD1 identical over 11 bases. The CDR3 sequence is 16 residues long. J gave up 3 bases and V 5 bases, and 9 bases lay outside the gene matches. Germline V lookup: CDR1 SGHAT, CDR2 FQNNGV.

The V call is TRBV7-2, the J call TRBJ2-3; 7 bases align to TRBD2. After removal of 7 bases from V and 8 bases from J, the junction contained 15 bases not matched to a gene. The CDR3 is 15 amino acids. Per germline, CDR1 SGHTA and CDR2 FQGNSA. DNA of the CDR3: TGTGCCAGCAACCAGCGGGGTGCCAGCGGTGGTACGCAGTATTTT. It is translated as CASNQRGASGGTQYF.

This clonotype was picked up a small number of times. This chain joins TRBV7-9 and TRBJ2-5; 7 bases are a match to TRBD1. Germline CDR1 and CDR2: SEHNR and FQNEAQ (reference sequence). Trimming at V came to 7 bases and at J to 3 bases, leaving 5 bases not matched to a gene. The CDR3 loop spans 13 amino acids. The CDR3 reads CASIDRVEETQYF. DNA for the CDR3: TGTGCCAGCATCGACAGGGTTGAAGAGACCCAGTACTTC.

At least ten counts were recorded for this clonotype. The rearrangement joins TRBV20-1 to TRBJ2-3; 7 bases fit TRBD1. V trimming: 5 bases; J trimming: 2 bases; junction bases outside the gene matches: 4. The length of the CDR3 is 13 residues. Germline V lookup: CDR1 DFQATT, CDR2 SNEGSKA (reference sequence). The CDR3 DNA reads TGCAGTGCTGTACAGGGGCTCACAGATACGCAGTATTTT. It yields the protein CSAVQGLTDTQYF.

This clonotype was found a few times. The genes are TRBV4-3 and TRBJ2-2; 10 nucleotides line up with TRBD2. Germline trimming cut 0 bases from V and 8 bases from J; bases unmatched to any gene: 12. Germline loops: CDR1 LGHNA, CDR2 YSLEER. This CDR3 is built from 18 residues. CDR3 sequence: CASSQDIQRGGRIGELFF. DNA for the CDR3: TGCGCCAGCAGCCAAGATATACAGCGGGGGGGTAGAATAGGGGAGCTGTTTTTT.

CDR3 region: CASILLGLADTDTQYF. The CDR3 nucleotides are TGTGCCAGCATTTTGCTGGGACTAGCGGACACAGATACGCAGTATTTT. The chain uses TRBV5-6 and TRBJ2-3, with TRBD2 identical over 11 bases. CDR1 is SGHDT and CDR2 is YYEEEE in the germline V gene. CDR3 length equals 16 residues. V trimming: 6 bases; J trimming: 2 bases; junction bases outside the gene matches: 8.

This clonotype was counted between two and nine times. The chain combines TRBV10-3 with TRBJ1-5; 8 bases fit TRBD1. Germline V gene data show CDR1 as ENHRY and CDR2 as SYGVKD. This CDR3 has 17 residues. The junction had 6 bases not matched to a gene; V was cut back by 2 bases and J by 0 bases. CDR3 loop: CAISELAGGFSNQPQHF. For the CDR3, the DNA is TGTGCCATCAGTGAGCTGGCAGGGGGCTTTAGCAATCAGCCCCAGCATTTT.

This clonotype was found a few times. J is TRBJ1-3 and V is TRBV10-3; D call uncertain. CDR3 size: 13 residues. V was pared by 4 bases and J by 0 bases, with 4 bases between. Germline CDR1 is ENHRY and CDR2 is SYGVKD. The CDR3 coding sequence is TGTGCCATCAGTGGGACCTCTGGAAACACCATATATTTT. It yields the protein CAISGTSGNTIYF.

This clonotype was recorded a few times. The CDR3 is CASSEPGGTDTQYF. CDR3 nucleotide sequence: TGTGCCAGCAGTGAACCTGGAGGCACAGATACGCAGTATTTT. The chain links TRBV6-1 to TRBJ2-3; no firm D call. Germline V CDR1 and CDR2: MNHNS, SASEGT. Trimming cost V 2 bases and J 1 base, with 7 bases left between them. CDR3 length: 14 residues.

The genes are TRBV12-3 or TRBV12-4 and TRBJ2-1, with D possibly being TRBD2 (6 bases). The CDR3 has 12 residues. Trimming took 8 bases from V and 10 from J, leaving 15 bases between them. The CDR3 nucleotides read TGTGCCAGCGCGGACTACCTGGCGGAGCAGTTCTTC. This gives the protein CASADYLAEQFF.

This clonotype has just a few counts. The J gene is TRBJ2-3, the V gene TRBV5-1; D possibly uses TRBD1 or TRBD2 (8 bases each). Germline loops: CDR1 SGHRS, CDR2 YFSETQ. V was clipped by 4 bases and J by 1 base, with 19 bases between them. The CDR3 is made up of 17 amino acids. For the CDR3, the DNA is TGCGCCAGCAGCCAACGGACAGGGACTAGTCGCACAGATACGCAGTATTTT. Its translation: CASSQRTGTSRTDTQYF.

The chain combines TRBV28 with TRBJ1-1; 9 bases fit TRBD1. Trimming cost V 4 bases and J 4 bases; bases outside gene matches: 10. CDR3 size: 16 residues. The germline V gene has CDR1 MDHEN and CDR2 SYDVKM. The CDR3, as DNA: TGTGCCAGCAGTTCCGTCCCGGGACAGGGAGGCACTGAAGCTTTCTTT. Protein product: CASSSVPGQGGTEAFF.

Only a few counts were recorded for this clonotype. The chain has TRBV11-2 and TRBJ1-1; tentatively, D is TRBD1 (5 bases). CDR1 SGHAT and CDR2 FQNNGV come from the germline V gene. The CDR3 length is 13 residues. Trimming shortened V by 1 base and J by 8 bases, and 11 bases separated the two germline ends. CDR3 coding DNA: TGTGCCAGCAGCTTAGCGGCGGGGGAGGAAGCTTTCTTT. This sequence encodes CASSLAAGEEAFF.

This clonotype was seen more than once but under ten times. The rearrangement links TRBV9 to TRBJ2-3; 11 bases are a match to TRBD1. Germline V lookup: CDR1 SGDLS, CDR2 YYNGEE. This CDR3 has 15 residues. The J segment lost 4 bases and the V segment lost 3 bases, leaving 4 bases of the junction unmatched. CDR3 sequence reads: CASSAGTGGPDTQYF. In DNA, the CDR3 is TGTGCCAGCAGCGCCGGGACAGGGGGTCCAGATACGCAGTATTTT.

The rearrangement joins TRBV7-9 to TRBJ1-4, with 9 nucleotides matching TRBD1. CDR3 length: 15 residues. The ends lost 5 bases at V and 3 bases at J; junction bases unmatched: 4. CDR1 SEHNR and CDR2 FQNEAQ come from the germline V gene (reference sequence). As DNA, the CDR3 is TGTGCCAGCAGCACCCGGACAGGGGCTAATGAAAAACTGTTTTTT. Residues: CASSTRTGANEKLFF. The full variable domain, in which reference TRBV7-9 and TRBJ1-4 provide the parts outside the CDR3, is DTGVSQNPRHKITKRGQNVTFRCDPISEHNRLYWYRQTLGQGPEFLTYFQNEAQLEKSRLLSDRFSAERPKGSFSTLEIQRTEQGDSAMYLCASSTRTGANEKLFFGSGTQLSVL.

This clonotype has more than one count but fewer than ten. The chain carries TRBV29-1 and TRBJ2-7; the D call may be TRBD1 or TRBD2 (5 bases each). CDR1 and CDR2 from the germline V gene are SQVTM and ANQGSEA. The CDR3 consists of 14 residues. V dropped 5 bases and J dropped 2 bases, with 16 bases sitting between them. The CDR3 loop is CSVRDGSGAYEQYF. The CDR3 nucleotides are TGCAGCGTTAGGGACGGTAGTGGCGCCTACGAGCAGTACTTC.

This clonotype was seen a few times. The rearrangement links TRBV5-1 to TRBJ2-5; no clear D gene. Germline V gene lookup returns CDR1 SGHRS and CDR2 YFSETQ. The length of the CDR3 is 14 residues. Deletions cut 0 bases from V and 4 bases from J, with 10 bases between. CDR3 in amino acids: CASSLGRISETQYF. CDR3 nucleotide sequence: TGCGCCAGCAGCTTGGGGCGGATATCAGAGACCCAGTACTTC.

This clonotype has more than one count but fewer than ten. The rearrangement uses TRBV11-1 and TRBJ2-2; TRBD1 aligns across 8 bases. CDR3 size: 18 residues. Trimming took 3 bases from V and 1 from J; bases not matched to a gene: 10. CDR1 SGHAT and CDR2 FQDESV come from the germline V gene (reference sequence). The CDR3 DNA sequence: TGTGCCAGCAGCTTTTTGACCAGGGGGCTGTGGAACACCGGGGAGCTGTTTTTT. Amino acid sequence: CASSFLTRGLWNTGELFF.

DNA of the CDR3: TGTGCCACCAGTGATCCGAGGGTAGGCGGCTACACCTTC. This codes for CATSDPRVGGYTF. This chain uses TRBV24-1 with TRBJ1-2; no firm D call. This CDR3 is built from 13 residues. The V and J ends lost 3 bases and 8 bases respectively, with 12 bases between them. Germline-derived CDR1 and CDR2 are KGHDR and SFDVKD.

V gene TRBV4-1 combines with J gene TRBJ1-3; no firm D call. Trimming removed 0 bases at V and 0 bases at J, with 9 bases between. The CDR3 is 16 amino acids. The germline CDR1 and CDR2 sequences are MGHRA and YSYEKL. This chain's CDR3 is CASSQDSANSGNTIYF. Written as DNA, the CDR3 is TGCGCCAGCAGCCAAGATTCAGCCAACTCTGGAAACACCATATATTTT.

The chain is built from TRBV14 and TRBJ2-2; no firm D call. Per the germline V gene, CDR1 is SGHDN and CDR2 is FVKESK. The CDR3 length is 13 residues. The V end lost 0 bases, the J end lost 7 bases, and 6 bases lay between the germline ends. The CDR3, as DNA: TGTGCCAGCAGCCAAGATCATCGCGGGGAGCTGTTTTTT. Protein sequence: CASSQDHRGELFF.

Note on this clonotype: A junction boundary mismatches the germline segment, possibly from a read error. This chain connects TRBV6-1 to TRBJ2-6; 9 bases are a match to TRBD1. This CDR3 contains 17 residues. The V gene's germline CDR1 is MNHNS and CDR2 SASEGT. CDR3 sequence reads: CSSERQGVSSGANVLTF. The CDR3 DNA follows: TGTTCCAGCGAACGACAGGGGGTGAGCTCTGGGGCCAACGTCCTGACTTTC.

This clonotype came up a few times. J is TRBJ2-2 and V is TRBV20-1, with 10 positions matching TRBD1. The J segment lost 6 bases and the V segment lost 0 bases, leaving 7 bases of the junction unmatched. This CDR3 spans 16 amino acids. CDR1 is DFQATT, CDR2 SNEGSKA, per germline (reference sequence). CDR3 sequence reads: CSARDPGQGTAGELFF. CDR3 nucleotides: TGCAGTGCTAGAGACCCGGGACAGGGGACCGCCGGGGAGCTGTTTTTT.

This clonotype has just a few counts. V is TRBV6-1 and J is TRBJ2-7; 14 bases fit TRBD2. Looked up from germline, CDR1 is MNHNS and CDR2 is SASEGT. The CDR3 has 17 residues. With 6 bases clipped from V and 2 bases from J, the junction kept 9 bases outside the gene matches. The CDR3 region is CASSPGTSGSVAYEQYF. Here the CDR3 DNA reads TGTGCCAGCAGCCCCGGGACTAGCGGGAGCGTCGCCTACGAGCAGTACTTC.

This clonotype was observed many times. The chain uses TRBV6-1 and TRBJ1-6, with a possible D match to TRBD1 (5 bases). Trimming left V 3 bases short and J 0 bases short, with 9 bases between. Germline CDR1 reads MNHNS; CDR2 reads SASEGT. CDR3 length equals 16 residues. CDR3 loop: CASSDGDSSYNSPLHF. The CDR3 nucleotides read TGTGCCAGCAGTGATGGTGACAGCTCCTATAATTCACCCCTCCACTTT.